At least ten counts were recorded for the clone carrying this TCR beta chain. Its antigen is undetermined. The data were taken from a study of spatial heterogeneity in lung cancer. Study-wide points: Expanded tumor TCRs that were ubiquitous appeared in blood more at resection than follow-up.

V dropped 9 bases and J dropped 3; count of bases not matched to a gene: 2. The CDR3 sequence is 13 residues long. CDR1 is ENHRY, CDR2 SYGVKD, per germline. Time point: sample taken at primary tumor resection. TCRdb processed the 5' RACE reads anew with MiXCR; each CDR3 protein has one entry. The sample holds approximately 52,000 distinct CDR3 sequences, roughly 5.7% seen once. The source was PBMCs, collected at surgery. The TCR comes from a male donor with early-stage non-small cell lung cancer. The rearrangement uses TRBV10-3 and TRBJ2-1, with 10 bases that match TRBD2. The CDR3 protein is CAIAGGDYNEQFF. CDR3 nucleotides: TGTGCCATAGCGGGAGGGGACTACAATGAGCAGTTCTTC.